The source of this T cell receptor beta chain is a study of shared clonotypes between healthy human individuals. Looked up from germline, CDR1 is LNHNV and CDR2 is YYDKDF (reference sequence). This CDR3 contains 12 residues. Assay used: immunoSEQ multiplex PCR; TCRdb lists only in-frame clones, some missing. The table has more than 550,000 clones, around 77% seen once; the top ten hold 1.8%. V usage is TRBV15 and J usage is TRBJ2-5; 9 positions match TRBD1. The J call is doubtful: the DNA matches TRBJ2-7 better. Material: memory CD4+ T cells sorted from blood. Described subset: CD45RA-negative fraction. The receptor was derived from a woman aged 25 to 39 in good health. The CDR3 reads CATRGQGYEQYF. DNA for the CDR3: TGTGCCACCAGGGGACAGGGCTACGAGCAGTACTTC.